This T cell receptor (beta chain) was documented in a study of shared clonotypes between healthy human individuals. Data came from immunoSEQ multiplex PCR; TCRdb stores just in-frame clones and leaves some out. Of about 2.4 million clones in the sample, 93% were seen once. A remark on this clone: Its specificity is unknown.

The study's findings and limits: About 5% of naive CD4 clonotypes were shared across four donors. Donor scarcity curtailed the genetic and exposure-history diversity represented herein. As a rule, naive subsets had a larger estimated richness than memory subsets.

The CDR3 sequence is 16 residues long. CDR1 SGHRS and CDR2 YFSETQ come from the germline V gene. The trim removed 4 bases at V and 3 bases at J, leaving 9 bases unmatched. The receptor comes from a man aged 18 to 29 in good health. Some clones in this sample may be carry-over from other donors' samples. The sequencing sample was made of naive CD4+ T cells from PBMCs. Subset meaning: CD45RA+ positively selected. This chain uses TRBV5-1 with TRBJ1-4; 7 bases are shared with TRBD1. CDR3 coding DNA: TGCGCCAGCAGCCTAGGACAGGATGGGCCTAATGAAAAACTGTTTTTT. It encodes CASSLGQDGPNEKLFF.